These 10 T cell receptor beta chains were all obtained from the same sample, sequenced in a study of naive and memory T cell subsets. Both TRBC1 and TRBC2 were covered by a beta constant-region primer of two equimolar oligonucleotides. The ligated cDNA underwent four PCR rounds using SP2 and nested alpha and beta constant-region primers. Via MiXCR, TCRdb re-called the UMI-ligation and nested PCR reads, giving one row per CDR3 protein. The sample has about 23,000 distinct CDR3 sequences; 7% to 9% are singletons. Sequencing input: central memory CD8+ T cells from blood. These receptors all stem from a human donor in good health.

Written as DNA, the CDR3 is TGTGCCACCAGTGATTTTATGGACGGAGGCAATGAGCAGTTCTTC. It encodes CATSDFMDGGNEQFF. The chain recombines TRBV24-1 with TRBJ2-1; weak D call: TRBD2 (5 bases). V shed 1 base and J shed 6 bases, with 12 bases lying between them. Germline V gene data show CDR1 as KGHDR and CDR2 as SFDVKD. This CDR3 is 15 amino acids long.

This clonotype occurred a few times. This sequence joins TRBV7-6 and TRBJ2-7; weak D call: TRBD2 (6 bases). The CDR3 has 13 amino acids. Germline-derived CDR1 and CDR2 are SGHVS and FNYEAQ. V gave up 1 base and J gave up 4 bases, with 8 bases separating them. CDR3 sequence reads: CASSLEAGYEQYF. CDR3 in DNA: TGTGCCAGCAGCTTAGAGGCGGGGTACGAGCAGTACTTC.

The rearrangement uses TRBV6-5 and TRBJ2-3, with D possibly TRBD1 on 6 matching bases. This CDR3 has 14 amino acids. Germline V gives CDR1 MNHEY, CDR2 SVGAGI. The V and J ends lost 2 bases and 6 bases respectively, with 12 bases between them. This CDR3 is CASSYVTRGDTQYF. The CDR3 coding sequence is TGTGCCAGCAGTTACGTCACAAGGGGGGATACGCAGTATTTT.

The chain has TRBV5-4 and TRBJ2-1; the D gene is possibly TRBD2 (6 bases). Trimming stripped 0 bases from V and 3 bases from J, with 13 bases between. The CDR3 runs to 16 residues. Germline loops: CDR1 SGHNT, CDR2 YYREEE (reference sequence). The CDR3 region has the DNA TGTGCCAGCAGCTTGGCCCTAGCGACCAACTACAATGAGCAGTTCTTC. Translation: CASSLALATNYNEQFF.

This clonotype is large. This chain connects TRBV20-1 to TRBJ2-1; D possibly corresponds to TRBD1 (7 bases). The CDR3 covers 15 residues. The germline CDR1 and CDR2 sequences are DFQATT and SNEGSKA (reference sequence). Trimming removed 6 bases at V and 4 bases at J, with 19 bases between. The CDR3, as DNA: TGCAGTGCCCAGGGGGGCAGCGGTTTTTACAATGAGCAGTTCTTC. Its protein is CSAQGGSGFYNEQFF.

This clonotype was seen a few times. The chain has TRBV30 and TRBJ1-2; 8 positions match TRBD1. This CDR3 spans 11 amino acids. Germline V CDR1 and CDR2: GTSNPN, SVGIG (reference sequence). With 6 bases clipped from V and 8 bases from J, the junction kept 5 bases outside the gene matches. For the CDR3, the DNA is TGTGCCTGTGTCTACAGGGGGGGCTACACCTTC. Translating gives CACVYRGGYTF.

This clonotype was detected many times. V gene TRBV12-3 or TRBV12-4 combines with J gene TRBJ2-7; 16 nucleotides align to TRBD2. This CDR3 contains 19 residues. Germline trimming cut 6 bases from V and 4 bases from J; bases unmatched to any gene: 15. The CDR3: CASSSVPGLAGGNYYEQYF. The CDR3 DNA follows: TGTGCCAGCAGCTCTGTTCCGGGACTAGCGGGAGGGAATTATTACGAGCAGTACTTC.

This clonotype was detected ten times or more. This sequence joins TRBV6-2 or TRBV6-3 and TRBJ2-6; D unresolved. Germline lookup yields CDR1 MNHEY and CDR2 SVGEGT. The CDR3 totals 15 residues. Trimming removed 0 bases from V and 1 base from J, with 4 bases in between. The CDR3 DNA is TGTGCCAGCAGTTACTCCGGATCTGGGGCCAACGTCCTGACTTTC. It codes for CASSYSGSGANVLTF.

CDR3: CASSLAGGSHEQYF. Here the CDR3 DNA reads TGTGCCAGCAGCTTGGCCGGGGGGTCCCACGAGCAGTACTTC. The rearrangement joins TRBV5-5 to TRBJ2-7; TRBD2 agrees at 7 bases. The CDR3 is made up of 14 amino acids. Germline V CDR1 and CDR2: SGHKS, YYEKEE (reference sequence). The V and J ends lost 0 bases and 5 bases, in that order; junction bases with no gene match: 5.

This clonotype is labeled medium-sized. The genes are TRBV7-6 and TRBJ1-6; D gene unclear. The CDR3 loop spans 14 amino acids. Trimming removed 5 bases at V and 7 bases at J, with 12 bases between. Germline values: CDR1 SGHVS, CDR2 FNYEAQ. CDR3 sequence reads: CASSIQTGNSPLHF. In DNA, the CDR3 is TGTGCCAGCAGCATACAAACGGGGAATTCACCCCTCCACTTT.